One sample yielded the 24 T cell receptor beta chains listed below, sequenced in a study of T cells in Graves' hyperthyroidism and ophthalmopathy. It was RNA transcripts that yielded the amplified TCR beta CDR3 regions. TCR CDR3 underwent first-round RT-PCR with the HTBI primer set. TCRdb reanalysed the multiplex PCR reads using MiXCR and keeps one entry per CDR3 protein. Counted here are hundreds of thousands of distinct CDR3 sequences, approximately 15% occurring once; the ten biggest clones make up 3.5% to 4.5%. What was sequenced was blood. These receptors were obtained from a woman in her forties with Graves' ophthalmopathy.

This clonotype was seen at least ten times. The V gene is TRBV12-3 or TRBV12-4, the J gene TRBJ2-7; D gene uncertain. The CDR3 covers 12 residues. Deletions cut 0 bases from V and 5 bases from J, with 5 bases between. In DNA form, the CDR3 reads TGTGCCAGCAGTTTAGCGATCCACGAGCAGTACTTC. This translates into CASSLAIHEQYF.

This clonotype occurred many times. The chain recombines TRBV27 with TRBJ2-7; 7 bases match TRBD1. V gave up 4 bases and J gave up 0 bases; unmatched junction bases: 6. This CDR3 contains 15 residues. CDR1 and CDR2 from the germline V gene are MNHEY and SMNVEV (reference sequence). CDR3 coding DNA: TGTGCCAGCAGTTCGCGGAGACAGGGCTCCTACGAGCAGTACTTC. Encoded protein: CASSSRRQGSYEQYF.

This clonotype was detected many times. The rearrangement uses TRBV30 and TRBJ2-5; D ambiguous. With 2 bases removed from V and 1 base from J, the gap between germline ends came to 11 bases. The CDR3 covers 14 residues. The germline V gene has CDR1 GTSNPN and CDR2 SVGIG (reference sequence). This CDR3 is CAWSIGYIQETQYF. The CDR3 DNA is TGTGCCTGGAGTATCGGGTACATCCAAGAGACCCAGTACTTC.

This clonotype has a handful of counts. The V and J genes are TRBV5-4 and TRBJ2-5, with 9 bases identical to TRBD2. The length of the CDR3 is 15 residues. The germline V gene has CDR1 SGHNT and CDR2 YYREEE (reference sequence). With V trimmed by 4 bases and J by 5 bases, 9 bases remained unmatched. CDR3 in DNA: TGTGCCAGCAGCAGAGCCGGGACTAGCTTGGAGACCCAGTACTTC. Translating gives CASSRAGTSLETQYF.

This clonotype has just a few counts. The rearrangement joins TRBV6-5 to TRBJ2-7; TRBD1 aligns across 9 bases. Germline CDR1 and CDR2: MNHEY and SVGAGI. V shed 2 bases and J 5 bases; nucleotides not matched to a gene: 7. This CDR3 has 15 amino acids. CDR3: CASSYTGGTRDEQYF. The CDR3 region has the DNA TGTGCCAGCAGTTACACAGGGGGCACGAGGGACGAGCAGTACTTC.

The rearrangement joins TRBV4-3 to TRBJ2-5; TRBD2 agrees at 9 bases. From germline, CDR1 is LGHNA and CDR2 YSLEER. CDR3 length: 17 amino acids. Trimming at V came to 1 base and at J to 2 bases, leaving 8 bases not matched to a gene. CDR3 sequence: CASSQGLEGLAQETQYF. The CDR3 nucleotides read TGCGCCAGCAGCCAAGGATTGGAGGGACTAGCACAAGAGACCCAGTACTTC.

This clonotype was detected many times. This chain connects TRBV7-8 to TRBJ2-2, with D perhaps TRBD1 or TRBD2 (5 bases each). CDR1 and CDR2 from the germline V gene are SGHVS and FQNEAQ. This CDR3 has 13 residues. V shed 5 bases and J shed 6 bases, with 10 bases lying between them. The CDR3 nucleotides read TGTGCCAGCAGCCCGGGACCCTCCGGGGAGCTGTTTTTT. Protein product: CASSPGPSGELFF.

The rearrangement joins TRBV7-2 to TRBJ2-1, with D unclear. The V gene lost 5 bases and the J gene lost 8 bases, with 13 bases spanning the gap. The germline gives CDR1 SGHTA, CDR2 FQGNSA. This CDR3 comprises 13 residues. CDR3 amino acids: CASSRPNRDEQFF. The DNA for the CDR3 is TGTGCCAGCAGCCGACCTAACCGGGATGAGCAGTTCTTC. Looking up the rest from reference TRBV7-2 and TRBJ2-1 gives the full variable domain: GAGVSQSPSNKVTEKGKDVELRCDPISGHTALYWYRQSLGQGLEFLIYFQGNSAPDKSGLPSDRFSAERTGGSVSTLTIQRTQQEDSAVYLCASSRPNRDEQFFGPGTRLTVL.

This clonotype was observed many times. The chain joins TRBV6-2 or TRBV6-3 to TRBJ1-5; D is possibly TRBD1 (6 bases). Germline V gene lookup returns CDR1 MNHEY and CDR2 SVGEGT. The CDR3 runs to 12 residues. V was pared by 8 bases and J by 5 bases, with 10 bases between. CDR3 loop: CASQGRDQPQHF. The CDR3, as DNA: TGTGCCAGCCAGGGGCGAGATCAGCCCCAGCATTTT.

This clonotype was observed at least ten times. V is TRBV7-2 and J is TRBJ1-2, with D perhaps TRBD1 (6 bases). Trimming left V 2 bases short and J 8 bases short, with 18 bases between. Germline lookup yields CDR1 SGHTA and CDR2 FQGNSA. The length of the CDR3 is 15 residues. The CDR3 loop is CASSLWGGASWGYTF. The CDR3 DNA reads as TGTGCCAGCAGCTTATGGGGGGGCGCATCATGGGGCTACACCTTC.

This clonotype was seen ten or more times. At one boundary the junction diverges from the germline segment, which might be a read error. The chain recombines TRBV6-5 with TRBJ2-7; perhaps D is TRBD1 or TRBD2 (5 bases each). In germline, CDR1 is MNHEY, CDR2 SVGAGI. CDR3 length: 14 amino acids. This CDR3 reads CASSNSGTGYEQYF. CDR3 nucleotide sequence: TGTGCCAGCAGTAACTCCGGGACGGGCTACGAGCAGTACTTC.

This chain links TRBV6-7 with TRBJ2-5; 16 bases map to TRBD2. TRBV6-7 is treated as an ORF (open reading frame) with a function not yet certain. V dropped 10 bases and J dropped 4; count of bases not matched to a gene: 18. The CDR3 is 19 amino acids. The DNA of the CDR3 is TGTGCCACCAGCAGAAGACCGGGACTAGCGGGAGGGTTAGGAGAGACCCAGTACTTC. Its protein product is CATSRRPGLAGGLGETQYF.

This clonotype was counted between two and nine times. The V gene is TRBV7-9, the J gene TRBJ1-5; the D is unclear. The CDR3 is 14 residues long. Germline CDR1 SEHNR, CDR2 FQNEAQ (reference sequence). V was cut by 4 bases and J by 5 bases, with 12 bases left in between. As DNA, the CDR3 is TGTGCCAGCAGCTCGACGAATGGATATCAGCCCCAGCATTTT. This codes for CASSSTNGYQPQHF.

At least ten counts were recorded for this clonotype. This sequence joins TRBV28 and TRBJ1-1, with D possibly being TRBD1 (6 bases). V was clipped by 7 bases and J by 11 bases, with 14 bases between them. CDR3 size: 11 residues. Per germline, CDR1 MDHEN and CDR2 SYDVKM. DNA for the CDR3: TGTGCCAGCACCTACTCAGGGGTGGCTTTCTTT. This sequence encodes CASTYSGVAFF. The complete variable domain, with remaining parts taken from reference TRBV28 and TRBJ1-1, reads DVKVTQSSRYLVKRTGEKVFLECVQDMDHENMFWYRQDPGLGLRLIYFSYDVKMKEKGDIPEGYSVSREKKERFSLILESASTNQTSMYLCASTYSGVAFFGQGTRLTVV.

The rearrangement links TRBV27 to TRBJ2-3, with TRBD2 matching over 9 bases. CDR3 length equals 16 residues. Germline assignment: CDR1 MNHEY and CDR2 SMNVEV (reference sequence). The V and J ends lost 3 bases and 4 bases, in that order; junction bases with no gene match: 8. The CDR3 DNA sequence: TGTGCCAGCAGTTTCTGGGGTAGCGGGAGCGCAGATACGCAGTATTTT. It yields the protein CASSFWGSGSADTQYF.

Note on this clonotype: A clone one base away is much larger, so this may be a read error. The CDR3 DNA reads as TGTGCCAGTAGTCAAACCCTGTCAGCGGGAGAAAGCGAGCAGTACTTC. Its translation is CASSQTLSAGESEQYF. This rearrangement joins TRBV19 to TRBJ2-7; 8 nucleotides match TRBD2. Germline V gene lookup returns CDR1 LNHDA and CDR2 SQIVND (reference sequence). The CDR3 is made up of 16 amino acids. After removal of 5 bases from V and 6 bases from J, the junction contained 15 bases not matched to a gene.

The sample holds a few counts of this clonotype. The CDR3 here is CASSQGQSDNSPLHF. The CDR3 DNA reads as TGCGCCAGCAGCCAAGGGCAGTCAGATAATTCACCCCTCCACTTT. The chain is built from TRBV4-1 and TRBJ1-6; D unresolved. CDR1 and CDR2 from the germline V gene are MGHRA and YSYEKL. Trimming removed 1 base from V and 5 bases from J, with 9 bases in between. This CDR3 has 15 residues.

The gene calls are TRBV3-1 and TRBJ1-1; no reliable D call. Germline V lookup: CDR1 LGHDT, CDR2 YNNKEL (reference sequence). CDR3 length: 13 amino acids. V lost 1 base to trimming and J lost 5 bases, with 8 bases between them. In nucleotides, the CDR3 is TGTGCCAGCAGCCAAGTGGAGAGAACTGAAGCTTTCTTT. Its translation is CASSQVERTEAFF.

This clonotype was observed many times. The chain uses TRBV29-1 and TRBJ2-2; unclear D gene. Germline assignment: CDR1 SQVTM and CDR2 ANQGSEA. Trimming left V 4 bases short and J 0 bases short, with 9 bases between. There are 14 residues in the CDR3. CDR3 nucleotide sequence: TGCAGCGTTGTATCGTTGACGAACACCGGGGAGCTGTTTTTT. It encodes CSVVSLTNTGELFF.

This clonotype was picked up a small number of times. This chain uses TRBV4-1 with TRBJ1-2; D perhaps matches TRBD1 (5 bases). The CDR3 spans 15 residues. The V gene's germline CDR1 is MGHRA and CDR2 YSYEKL. With 0 bases removed from V and 4 bases from J, the gap between germline ends came to 12 bases. CDR3 sequence reads: CASSQEEGRAYGYTF. The CDR3 DNA reads TGCGCCAGCAGCCAAGAAGAGGGGAGGGCCTATGGCTACACCTTC.

This clonotype was counted ten times or more. The CDR3 sequence is CASSLNQGEAFF. The CDR3 bases are TGCGCCAGCAGCTTGAATCAGGGAGAAGCTTTCTTT. This sequence joins TRBV5-1 and TRBJ1-1; D possibly corresponds to TRBD1 (5 bases). Germline lookup yields CDR1 SGHRS and CDR2 YFSETQ. The V and J ends lost 1 base and 8 bases respectively, with 9 bases between them. This CDR3 is built from 12 residues. Looking up the rest from reference TRBV5-1 and TRBJ1-1 gives the full variable domain: KAGVTQTPRYLIKTRGQQVTLSCSPISGHRSVSWYQQTPGQGLQFLFEYFSETQRNKGNFPGRFSGRQFSNSRSEMNVSTLELGDSALYLCASSLNQGEAFFGQGTRLTVV.

This sequence joins TRBV7-2 and TRBJ2-7, with a possible D match to TRBD2 (6 bases). There are 16 residues in the CDR3. Germline values: CDR1 SGHTA, CDR2 FQGNSA. V lost 0 bases to trimming and J lost 4 bases, with 16 bases between them. The CDR3, as DNA: TGTGCCAGCAGCTTAGCGGCTAGCGTCATATCATACGAGCAGTACTTC. Translating it yields CASSLAASVISYEQYF.

The sample holds many counts of this clonotype. CDR3 sequence reads: CASSSGRELTYEQYF. The CDR3 DNA reads as TGTGCCAGCAGTTCAGGGCGGGAGCTGACCTACGAGCAGTACTTC. The gene calls are TRBV28 and TRBJ2-7, with 7 positions matching TRBD2. From germline, CDR1 is MDHEN and CDR2 SYDVKM. The trim removed 4 bases at V and 2 bases at J, leaving 8 bases unmatched. The CDR3 runs 15 residues.

This sequence joins TRBV30 and TRBJ2-5; the match to TRBD1 covers 7 bases. The V gene end was trimmed by 0 bases and the J gene end by 5 bases; junction bases not matched to a gene: 6. The CDR3 contains 14 residues. Germline V gene sequence: CDR1 GTSNPN, CDR2 SVGIG (reference sequence). CDR3 in DNA: TGTGCCTGGAGTGTGGGACAGTCATCGGAGACCCAGTACTTC. Translation: CAWSVGQSSETQYF.